The 18 T cell receptor beta chains below were found in one sample sequenced in a study of T cell responses to AZD1222 COVID-19 vaccine. TCRdb's table, derived via immunoSEQ multiplex PCR, lists solely in-frame clones and lacks some. Of roughly 130,000 clones in the sample, 88% were seen once. The source material was peripheral blood, sampled on day 0 of AZD1222 vaccination. The source is an adult in good health.

The J gene is TRBJ2-1, the V gene TRBV14; TRBD2 is a possible D gene (6 bases). The CDR3 is 16 amino acids. Trimming cost V 5 bases and J 8 bases, with 22 bases left between them. Germline values: CDR1 SGHDN, CDR2 FVKESK. CDR3 nucleotide sequence: TGTGCCAGCAGCAATGTCCGGGACGGACTAAGCGATGAGCAGTTCTTC. It encodes CASSNVRDGLSDEQFF. The whole variable domain, filled in from reference TRBV14 and TRBJ2-1, reads EAGVTQFPSHSVIEKGQTVTLRCDPISGHDNLYWYRRVMGKEIKFLLHFVKESKQDESGMPNNRFLAERTGGTYSTLKVQPAELEDSGVYFCASSNVRDGLSDEQFFGPGTRLTVL.

V and J are TRBV4-3 and TRBJ2-7; TRBD1 aligns across 7 bases. The germline V gene encodes CDR1 LGHNA and CDR2 YSLEER. Trimming took 1 base from V and 8 from J; bases not matched to a gene: 5. This CDR3 has 13 residues. The CDR3 sequence is CASSQGQGLQQYF. The CDR3 nucleotides are TGCGCCAGCAGCCAAGGACAGGGATTACAGCAGTACTTC.

The chain links TRBV10-3 to TRBJ1-1; D uncertain. CDR3 length equals 12 residues. The V gene lost 6 bases and the J gene lost 1 base, with 6 bases spanning the gap. Looked up from germline, CDR1 is ENHRY and CDR2 is SYGVKD. CDR3 DNA sequence: TGTGCCATCAGAGGGCAGAACACTGAAGCTTTCTTT. Encoded protein: CAIRGQNTEAFF.

The rearrangement links TRBV20-1 to TRBJ1-1; no firm D call. The V gene's germline CDR1 is DFQATT and CDR2 SNEGSKA (reference sequence). This CDR3 comprises 11 residues. V was shortened by 3 bases and J by 1 base, with 3 bases between the two germline ends. CDR3 protein: CSARENTEAFF. The CDR3 region has the DNA TGCAGTGCTAGGGAGAACACTGAAGCTTTCTTT.

J is TRBJ2-4 and V is TRBV6-5; 9 bases line up with TRBD2. In germline, CDR1 is MNHEY, CDR2 SVGAGI. V shed 7 bases and J 3 bases; nucleotides not matched to a gene: 7. The CDR3 runs 15 residues. The CDR3 spells CASTQLSGSKNIQYF. CDR3 in DNA: TGTGCCAGCACCCAACTTAGCGGGAGCAAAAACATTCAGTACTTC.

V gene TRBV30 combines with J gene TRBJ1-2, with D possibly being TRBD1 (6 bases). The ends were cut back, 6 bases at V and 5 bases at J, with 19 bases in the middle. Germline V lookup: CDR1 GTSNPN, CDR2 SVGIG (reference sequence). This CDR3 is built from 14 residues. The CDR3 nucleotides are TGTGCCTGCCAACCGGGACAAGGAGGGTATGGCTACACCTTC. Residues: CACQPGQGGYGYTF.

The chain has TRBV19 and TRBJ2-5; 8 bases agree with TRBD2. Germline CDR1 reads LNHDA; CDR2 reads SQIVND (reference sequence). The CDR3 contains 15 residues. V shed 4 bases, J shed 5 bases, and the junction held 9 bases outside the gene matches. This chain's CDR3 is CASSTNRLARETQYF. The CDR3 coding sequence is TGTGCCAGTAGTACAAATCGACTAGCGCGTGAGACCCAGTACTTC.

The V and J genes are TRBV27 and TRBJ2-1; D gene unclear. Trimming removed 6 bases at V and 5 bases at J, with 14 bases between. Germline V lookup: CDR1 MNHEY, CDR2 SMNVEV (reference sequence). CDR3 size: 14 residues. The CDR3 loop is CASRNLTPNNEQFF. CDR3 in DNA: TGTGCCAGCAGAAATCTTACCCCCAACAATGAGCAGTTCTTC.

V and J are TRBV6-5 and TRBJ1-6; possibly TRBD1 for D (5 bases). Germline V gene lookup returns CDR1 MNHEY and CDR2 SVGAGI. This CDR3 has 13 residues. Deletions cut 6 bases from V and 11 bases from J, with 14 bases between. The CDR3 nucleotides read TGTGCCAGCAGGGATGGGGGGGATCCACCCCTCCACTTT. Protein product: CASRDGGDPPLHF.

The chain is built from TRBV6-5 and TRBJ2-1; the D gene is possibly TRBD2 (6 bases). CDR1 is MNHEY, CDR2 SVGAGI, per germline. V gave up 6 bases and J gave up 5 bases, with 14 bases separating them. The CDR3 totals 14 residues. The CDR3 protein is CASRPMTSNNEQFF. DNA for the CDR3: TGTGCCAGCAGACCAATGACTAGTAACAATGAGCAGTTCTTC.

This clone was observed a single time. The V and J genes are TRBV19 and TRBJ2-7; D gene uncertain. The CDR3 is 14 amino acids. Germline V gene data show CDR1 as LNHDA and CDR2 as SQIVND (reference sequence). The germline V and J ends were trimmed by 1 base and 1 base, with 8 bases remaining between them. CDR3 in DNA: TGTGCCAGTAGTATAGGGCGCGCTTCCTACGAGCAGTACTTC. Encoded protein: CASSIGRASYEQYF.

This rearrangement joins TRBV5-1 to TRBJ2-7; D uncertain. This CDR3 is built from 11 residues. V shed 2 bases and J shed 2 bases, with 2 bases lying between them. CDR1 is SGHRS, CDR2 YFSETQ, per germline. The CDR3 coding sequence is TGCGCCAGCAGCTTAGCCTACGAGCAGTACTTC. It translates to CASSLAYEQYF.

The chain joins TRBV4-2 to TRBJ2-7, with 9 bases fitting TRBD2. The CDR3 runs to 15 residues. The V gene's germline CDR1 is LGHNA and CDR2 YNFKEQ. V lost 0 bases and J lost 0; bases outside the gene matches: 0. CDR3 residues: CASSQETSGSYEQYF. The CDR3 DNA reads TGTGCCAGCAGCCAAGAGACTAGCGGCTCCTACGAGCAGTACTTC.

The chain recombines TRBV10-3 with TRBJ1-2, with D tentatively TRBD1 (6 bases). The CDR3 totals 13 residues. The V end was cut by 6 bases, the J end by 3 bases, with 11 bases between. CDR1 and CDR2 (germline): ENHRY, SYGVKD. This CDR3 is CAISSRTDYGYTF. DNA for the CDR3: TGTGCCATCAGCTCGAGGACAGACTATGGCTACACCTTC.

The chain recombines TRBV6-5 with TRBJ2-1; 8 bases agree with TRBD1. The CDR3 length is 15 residues. Per germline, CDR1 MNHEY and CDR2 SVGAGI. V lost 4 bases to trimming and J lost 7 bases; unmatched junction nucleotides: 9. The CDR3, as DNA: TGTGCCAGCAGTTCCCGGGACAGGTTTTATAATGAGCAGTTCTTC. It encodes CASSSRDRFYNEQFF.

This chain uses TRBV5-8 with TRBJ1-4; D is unresolved. Germline V gene sequence: CDR1 SGHTS, CDR2 YDEGEE. The CDR3 sequence is 16 residues long. V dropped 2 bases and J dropped 3 bases, with 14 bases sitting between them. CDR3 residues: CASSFGSSRANEKLFF. The DNA for the CDR3 is TGTGCCAGCAGCTTTGGCAGCTCTCGGGCTAATGAAAAACTGTTTTTT.

J is TRBJ2-1 and V is TRBV29-1, with 9 bases lining up with TRBD2. Unmatched junction bases numbered 14, after V lost 7 bases and J lost 7 bases. Germline V gene sequence: CDR1 SQVTM, CDR2 ANQGSEA. This CDR3 has 15 amino acids. The CDR3 sequence: CSAAEGGRAGNEQFF. The DNA of the CDR3 is TGCAGCGCGGCGGAAGGCGGGAGGGCCGGAAATGAGCAGTTCTTC.

Here the CDR3 DNA reads TGTGCCAGCAGCTTCAATCTAGGTCGGGGGGCCTACGAGCAGTACTTC. The encoded protein is CASSFNLGRGAYEQYF. This chain links TRBV5-4 with TRBJ2-7, with 7 bases identical to TRBD2. V lost 2 bases and J lost 2; bases outside the gene matches: 10. CDR3 size: 16 residues. Germline CDR1 and CDR2: SGHNT and YYREEE (reference sequence).